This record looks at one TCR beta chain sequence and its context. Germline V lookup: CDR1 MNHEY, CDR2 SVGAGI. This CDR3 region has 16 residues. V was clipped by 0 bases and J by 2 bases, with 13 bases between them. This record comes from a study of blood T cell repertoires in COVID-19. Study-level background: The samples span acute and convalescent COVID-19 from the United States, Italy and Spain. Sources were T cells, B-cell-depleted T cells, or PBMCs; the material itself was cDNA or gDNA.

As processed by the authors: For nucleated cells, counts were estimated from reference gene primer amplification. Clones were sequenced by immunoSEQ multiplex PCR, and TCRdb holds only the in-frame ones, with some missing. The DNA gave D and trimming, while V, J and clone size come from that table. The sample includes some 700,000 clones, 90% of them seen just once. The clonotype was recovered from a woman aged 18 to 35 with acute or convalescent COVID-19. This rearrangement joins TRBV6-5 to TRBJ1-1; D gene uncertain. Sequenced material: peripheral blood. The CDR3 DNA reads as TGTGCCAGCAGTTACTCGAAAGCGACCGATAACACTGAAGCTTTCTTT. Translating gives CASSYSKATDNTEAFF.